The source of this TCR beta chain is a study of T cell responses to AZD1222 COVID-19 vaccine. At the level of the study: Analyses pooled second doses at about 4 or about 12 weeks.

The assay was immunoSEQ multiplex PCR, and TCRdb's table has in-frame clones only and misses some. The sample lists 46,000 or so clones; around 80% were seen once. Findings of the study overall: Donors were largely white British and mainly female; clonal diversity was possibly underestimated. Baseline serostatus was positive in only a handful of AZD1222 recipients. Across spike, vaccine-associated CD4 TCRs were found, dominant at 160-218 and 743-854.

With regard to this clone: Its antigen is unidentified.

This CDR3 is 15 amino acids long. J lost 4 bases, V lost 3 bases, and 7 bases had no gene match. From germline, CDR1 is LNHNV and CDR2 YYDKDF (reference sequence). Sequences were derived from peripheral blood, sampled on day 0 of AZD1222 vaccination. This clonotype was sampled from an adult in good health. This chain links TRBV15 with TRBJ1-1, with 8 bases matching TRBD1. CDR3 region: CATSRARGLFTEAFF. The CDR3 region has the DNA TGTGCCACCAGCAGGGCCAGGGGGCTTTTCACTGAAGCTTTCTTT.